The 10 T cell receptor beta chains listed next were all sequenced from one sample in a study of identical twins' blood T cells. Via MiXCR, TCRdb re-called the 5' RACE reads, giving one row per CDR3 protein. The sample shows about 370,000 distinct CDR3 sequences, roughly 28% of them seen only once. The sample was PBMCs. The receptors stem from a woman aged 18 to 55 in good health.

Of note for this clonotype: Possible read error: a much larger clone is one base away. The chain combines TRBV29-1 with TRBJ1-2; weak D call: TRBD1 (5 bases). Germline lookup yields CDR1 SQVTM and CDR2 ANQGSEA. This CDR3 spans 14 amino acids. This CDR3 is CGVVDTGDLYGYTF. The CDR3 bases are TGCGGCGTTGTGGACACGGGGGATCTCTATGGCTACACCTTC.

This clonotype was counted a few times. The rearrangement links TRBV20-1 to TRBJ1-1, with 7 bases aligning to TRBD1. V was clipped by 3 bases and J by 8 bases; unmatched bases: 3. Germline V CDR1 and CDR2: DFQATT, SNEGSKA (reference sequence). The CDR3 has 11 amino acids. CDR3 loop: CSASRDSEAFF. CDR3 in DNA: TGCAGTGCTAGCCGGGACAGCGAAGCTTTCTTT.

This clonotype has just a few counts. V usage is TRBV7-2 and J usage is TRBJ2-3; D perhaps matches TRBD1 (6 bases). The CDR3 extends over 14 amino acids. From germline, CDR1 is SGHTA and CDR2 FQGNSA. Trimming took off 5 bases at V and 0 bases at J, with 9 bases between the two ends. As DNA, the CDR3 is TGTGCCAGCAGCAAAGACAGGAGCACAGATACGCAGTATTTT. This sequence encodes CASSKDRSTDTQYF.

In this sample, this clonotype turned up many times. This chain joins TRBV3-1 and TRBJ2-7; possible D gene TRBD1, 5 bases. Looked up from germline, CDR1 is LGHDT and CDR2 is YNNKEL (reference sequence). The CDR3 sequence is 17 residues long. Trimming stripped 4 bases from V and 3 bases from J, with 22 bases between. CDR3 sequence (DNA): TGTGCCAGCAGCCCCCTCCTAATAGCAGGGAAGAACTACGAGCAGTACTTC. Translated, it gives CASSPLLIAGKNYEQYF.

This rearrangement joins TRBV20-1 to TRBJ2-6; D ambiguous. Trimming removed 4 bases from V and 4 bases from J, with 2 bases in between. Germline loops: CDR1 DFQATT, CDR2 SNEGSKA (reference sequence). CDR3 size: 11 residues. This chain's CDR3 is CSATGANVLTF. For the CDR3, the DNA is TGCAGTGCTACCGGGGCCAACGTCCTGACTTTC.

This clonotype was seen at least ten times. The chain recombines TRBV20-1 with TRBJ2-3, with D perhaps matching TRBD1 or TRBD2 (5 bases each). The CDR3 extends over 12 amino acids. Germline-derived CDR1 and CDR2 are DFQATT and SNEGSKA (reference sequence). V was shortened by 4 bases and J by 6 bases, with 11 bases between the two germline ends. The CDR3 here is CSATGHSDTQYF. The CDR3 DNA is TGCAGTGCTACGGGGCACTCCGATACGCAGTATTTT.

Worth noting for this clonotype: The junction and the germline gene differ at one end; a read error may be behind it. The gene calls are TRBV7-6 and TRBJ1-5, with 7 bases identical to TRBD1. The CDR3 extends over 12 amino acids. From germline, CDR1 is SGHVS and CDR2 FNYEAQ. The CDR3 nucleotides are TGTTCCAGCAGTCAAGCAGGGGGGCCCCAGCATTTT. Translating gives CSSSQAGGPQHF. Full variable domain (missing parts from reference TRBV7-6 and TRBJ1-5): GAGVSQSPRYKVTKRGQDVALRCDPISGHVSLYWYRQALGQGPEFLTYFNYEAQQDKSGLPNDRFSAERPEGSISTLTIQRTEQRDSAMYRCSSSQAGGPQHFGDGTRLSIL.

Ten or more counts support this clonotype. The chain carries TRBV18 and TRBJ2-7, with a tentative D call TRBD1 (6 bases). The CDR3 extends over 13 amino acids. Germline values: CDR1 KGHSH, CDR2 LQKENI. V gave up 2 bases and J gave up 3 bases, with 8 bases separating them. The CDR3 DNA sequence: TGTGCCAGCTCACCAGGACAGATCTACGAGCAGTACTTC. Its translation: CASSPGQIYEQYF.

As concerns this clonotype: The junction does not match germline at one end; this may be a read error. The chain uses TRBV28 and TRBJ1-5; D unresolved. This CDR3 is built from 16 residues. The germline gives CDR1 MDHEN, CDR2 SYDVKM. The CDR3 protein is CSSSQMDLYGNQPQHF. Written as DNA, the CDR3 is TGTTCCAGCAGTCAAATGGACCTCTACGGCAATCAGCCCCAGCATTTT.

This clonotype was detected a few times. This chain connects TRBV6-1 to TRBJ2-7; D gene ambiguous. Germline CDR1 is MNHNS and CDR2 is SASEGT. The CDR3 length is 13 residues. Trimming left V 8 bases short and J 3 bases short, with 14 bases between. Here the CDR3 reads CASVDDGRYEQYF. The CDR3 DNA follows: TGTGCCAGCGTCGATGACGGACGCTACGAGCAGTACTTC.